This T cell receptor beta chain was retrieved from a study of CD8+ T cells in alopecia areata. Whole-study results and caveats: Elevated clonality characterized lesional scalp relative to normal scalp, particularly in alopecia totalis/universalis.

Turning to this clone: No antigen is known for it.

cDNA serving as the sequencing template came from extracted, reverse transcribed RNA. Only in-frame clones appear in the TCRdb table, and some are missing; sequencing was by immunoSEQ multiplex PCR. The data hold 140,000 to 150,000 clones, with approximately 50% observed a single time. CDR1 is SGHNT and CDR2 is YYREEE in the germline V gene (reference sequence). The V gene lost 2 bases and the J gene lost 0 bases, with 9 bases spanning the gap. This CDR3 is built from 15 residues. The TCR originated in a human donor with alopecia areata. The source was CD4+ T cells sorted from blood, collected at week 0. This chain uses TRBV5-4 with TRBJ2-1; TRBD2 might be the D (6 bases). CDR3 nucleotides: TGTGCCAGCAGCTTTGGGACTGACTCCTACAATGAGCAGTTCTTC. As protein: CASSFGTDSYNEQFF.